These 20 T cell receptor beta chains were all obtained from the same sample, sequenced in a study of beta chain features in type 1 diabetes. Every bit of the isolated RNA underwent reverse transcription, so sequencing read expressed TCRB transcripts. Profiling relied on immunoSEQ multiplex PCR, and the TCRdb table lists in-frame clones only, not all of them. This sample has more than 300,000 clones, with roughly an eighth found just once. Sample: naive CD4+ T cells from blood. The receptors were sampled from a man between 18 and 35 years old in good health.

The J gene is TRBJ2-7, the V gene TRBV29-1; TRBD1 is a possible D gene (7 bases). V lost 4 bases, J lost 5 bases, and 18 bases lay in between. Germline assignment: CDR1 SQVTM and CDR2 ANQGSEA. The CDR3 length is 14 residues. CDR3: CSVAQTGRFDEQYF. CDR3 nucleotides: TGCAGCGTTGCCCAGACAGGGAGGTTCGACGAGCAGTACTTC.

In its sample, this clone was seen a few times. V gene TRBV27 combines with J gene TRBJ2-7; a possible D gene is TRBD1 (8 bases). The germline gives CDR1 MNHEY, CDR2 SMNVEV (reference sequence). V dropped 8 bases and J dropped 2 bases, with 16 bases sitting between them. This CDR3 comprises 14 residues. Here the CDR3 reads CASGKTGGAYEQYF. The CDR3 DNA sequence: TGTGCCAGCGGCAAAACAGGGGGGGCCTACGAGCAGTACTTC.

This clone was counted between two and nine times. This chain joins TRBV6-1 and TRBJ1-5; tentatively, D is TRBD1 (5 bases). Per the germline V gene, CDR1 is MNHNS and CDR2 is SASEGT. The CDR3 runs to 13 residues. Trimming left V 6 bases short and J 3 bases short, with 9 bases between. This chain's CDR3 is CASRQENNQPQHF. CDR3 coding DNA: TGTGCCAGCAGACAGGAGAACAATCAGCCCCAGCATTTT.

This clone was found a few times. V usage is TRBV30 and J usage is TRBJ1-2, with TRBD1 matching over 7 bases. Germline trimming cut 8 bases from V and 3 bases from J; bases unmatched to any gene: 9. In germline, CDR1 is GTSNPN, CDR2 SVGIG (reference sequence). The CDR3 consists of 13 residues. CDR3 DNA: TGTGCCCTGCAGGGACAGACCTACTATGGCTACACCTTC. This translates into CALQGQTYYGYTF.

V and J are TRBV7-6 and TRBJ2-5; possible D gene TRBD1, 6 bases. Germline V lookup: CDR1 SGHVS, CDR2 FNYEAQ. This CDR3 has 16 residues. Trimming shortened V by 5 bases and J by 1 base, and 17 bases separated the two germline ends. CDR3 loop: CASSPRRGSGQETQYF. The CDR3 bases are TGTGCCAGCAGCCCGCGCAGGGGAAGCGGCCAAGAGACCCAGTACTTC.

The chain joins TRBV4-3 to TRBJ1-2; D possibly corresponds to TRBD1 (6 bases). This CDR3 spans 12 amino acids. The ends were cut back, 1 base at V and 7 bases at J, with 7 bases in the middle. Germline assignment: CDR1 LGHNA and CDR2 YSLEER. This CDR3 is CASSQGTAGYTF. The CDR3 DNA reads TGCGCCAGCAGCCAAGGGACAGCTGGCTACACCTTC.

This clone was detected only a few times. The same CDR3 arises from other DNA sequences in this sample as well. The rearrangement links TRBV19 to TRBJ1-1; 8 bases map to TRBD1. CDR3 length equals 13 residues. V was pared by 5 bases and J by 5 bases, with 4 bases of the junction left unmatched. Germline V gene lookup returns CDR1 LNHDA and CDR2 SQIVND (reference sequence). CDR3 in amino acids: CASSSDRDTEAFF. For the CDR3, the DNA is TGTGCCAGTAGTTCGGACAGGGATACTGAAGCTTTCTTT.

This clone was seen only a few times. V gene TRBV23-1 combines with J gene TRBJ1-1; 11 bases align to TRBD1. TRBV23-1 qualifies as an ORF whose function is uncertain. The CDR3 sequence is 15 residues long. V dropped 10 bases and J dropped 1; count of bases not matched to a gene: 8. The CDR3 here is CATPRDRGRNTEAFF. In nucleotides, the CDR3 is TGCGCCACACCCCGGGACAGGGGGAGGAACACTGAAGCTTTCTTT.

A few counts support this clone. The rearrangement joins TRBV4-2 to TRBJ2-6; 10 bases are a match to TRBD1. Germline trimming cut 4 bases from V and 0 bases from J; bases unmatched to any gene: 6. The CDR3 length is 18 residues. Germline CDR1 reads LGHNA; CDR2 reads YNFKEQ. As DNA, the CDR3 is TGTGCCAGCAGCCGAGGAGGGACAGGGGCCTCTGGGGCCAACGTCCTGACTTTC. This gives the protein CASSRGGTGASGANVLTF.

The gene calls are TRBV30 and TRBJ2-5, with 10 bases that match TRBD1. The germline V gene encodes CDR1 GTSNPN and CDR2 SVGIG (reference sequence). Unmatched junction bases numbered 8, after V lost 2 bases and J lost 5 bases. This CDR3 spans 15 amino acids. CDR3 bases: TGTGCCTGGAGTCAAAGACAGGGGGCGCGGGAGACCCAGTACTTC. It yields the protein CAWSQRQGARETQYF.

The V and J genes are TRBV7-2 and TRBJ2-7, with 9 positions matching TRBD2. Germline trimming cut 2 bases from V and 1 base from J; bases unmatched to any gene: 9. The length of the CDR3 is 17 residues. The germline V gene has CDR1 SGHTA and CDR2 FQGNSA. CDR3 nucleotide sequence: TGTGCCAGCAGCTTATTCCTAGCGGGGATGACTTCCTACGAGCAGTACTTC. Encoded protein: CASSLFLAGMTSYEQYF.

The chain carries TRBV30 and TRBJ1-5, with 11 bases lining up with TRBD1. CDR1 is GTSNPN, CDR2 SVGIG, per germline (reference sequence). J gave up 0 bases and V 2 bases, and 3 bases lay outside the gene matches. This CDR3 is built from 16 residues. CDR3 DNA: TGTGCCTGGAGTCACGGGACAGGGGGTAGCAATCAGCCCCAGCATTTT. Residues: CAWSHGTGGSNQPQHF.

This clone showed up just a few times. This sequence joins TRBV14 and TRBJ2-1; 9 bases fit TRBD1. Germline V lookup: CDR1 SGHDN, CDR2 FVKESK. The CDR3 extends over 18 amino acids. Germline trimming cut 3 bases from V and 6 bases from J; bases unmatched to any gene: 15. CDR3 DNA sequence: TGTGCCAGCAGCCAGCTTACCGGGACAGGGATGGGTAGCAATGAGCAGTTCTTC. Translated, it gives CASSQLTGTGMGSNEQFF. Full variable domain (remainder filled in from reference TRBV14 and TRBJ2-1): EAGVTQFPSHSVIEKGQTVTLRCDPISGHDNLYWYRRVMGKEIKFLLHFVKESKQDESGMPNNRFLAERTGGTYSTLKVQPAELEDSGVYFCASSQLTGTGMGSNEQFFGPGTRLTVL.

The V and J genes are TRBV29-1 and TRBJ1-1; 8 bases fit TRBD1. Germline loops: CDR1 SQVTM, CDR2 ANQGSEA. The CDR3 sequence is 12 residues long. Here the CDR3 DNA reads TGCTCGGGGTCACAGGGGGGCACTGAAGCTTTCTTT. It is translated as CSGSQGGTEAFF.

This clone was counted only a few times. The chain carries TRBV6-5 and TRBJ2-3, with TRBD2 identical over 8 bases. V was clipped by 6 bases and J by 4 bases; unmatched bases: 6. The germline V gene has CDR1 MNHEY and CDR2 SVGAGI. This CDR3 spans 14 amino acids. The CDR3 sequence: CASRSGGAPDTQYF. In nucleotides, the CDR3 is TGTGCCAGCAGGTCCGGGGGGGCCCCAGATACGCAGTATTTT.

The table lists this clone with a few counts. V usage is TRBV2 and J usage is TRBJ1-1, with no clear D. V was trimmed by 1 base and J by 1 base, leaving 10 bases between them. The CDR3 has 15 amino acids. CDR1 and CDR2 from the germline V gene are SNHLY and FYNNEI. DNA for the CDR3: TGTGCCAGCAGTGAAGAGGAGCCGCCGAACACTGAAGCTTTCTTT. Translated: CASSEEEPPNTEAFF.

The rearrangement joins TRBV7-2 to TRBJ1-4, with a tentative D call TRBD1 (5 bases). The germline CDR1 and CDR2 sequences are SGHTA and FQGNSA. V was clipped by 10 bases and J by 0 bases, with 12 bases between them. CDR3 length: 14 amino acids. The CDR3 loop is CATRQTATNEKLFF. The CDR3 DNA reads as TGTGCCACTAGACAGACTGCAACTAATGAAAAACTGTTTTTT.

This clone was recorded a few times. Other DNA sequences in this specimen translate into the identical CDR3. V gene TRBV18 combines with J gene TRBJ1-5, with 7 bases lining up with TRBD1. This CDR3 region has 14 residues. Germline V gene lookup returns CDR1 KGHSH and CDR2 LQKENI. With V trimmed by 3 bases and J by 2 bases, 1 base remained unmatched. CDR3 in DNA: TGTGCCAGCTCACCTGGGACAGGCAATCAGCCCCAGCATTTT. It specifies CASSPGTGNQPQHF.

This chain links TRBV28 with TRBJ2-1; TRBD1 agrees at 10 bases. Germline CDR1 and CDR2: MDHEN and SYDVKM. This CDR3 comprises 14 residues. Germline trimming cut 5 bases from V and 8 bases from J; bases unmatched to any gene: 6. This chain's CDR3 is CASSGDRGVDEQFF. CDR3 in DNA: TGTGCCAGCAGTGGGGACAGGGGTGTCGATGAGCAGTTCTTC.

This clone was counted between two and nine times. Written as DNA, the CDR3 is TGTGCCATCAGGGGGACTAGCGGGGGCCAAGAGACCCAGTACTTC. It specifies CAIRGTSGGQETQYF. The V and J genes are TRBV10-3 and TRBJ2-5; 14 nucleotides align to TRBD2. The V segment lost 6 bases and the J segment 1 base; nucleotides outside the gene matches: 1. Germline lookup yields CDR1 ENHRY and CDR2 SYGVKD. The CDR3 totals 15 residues.